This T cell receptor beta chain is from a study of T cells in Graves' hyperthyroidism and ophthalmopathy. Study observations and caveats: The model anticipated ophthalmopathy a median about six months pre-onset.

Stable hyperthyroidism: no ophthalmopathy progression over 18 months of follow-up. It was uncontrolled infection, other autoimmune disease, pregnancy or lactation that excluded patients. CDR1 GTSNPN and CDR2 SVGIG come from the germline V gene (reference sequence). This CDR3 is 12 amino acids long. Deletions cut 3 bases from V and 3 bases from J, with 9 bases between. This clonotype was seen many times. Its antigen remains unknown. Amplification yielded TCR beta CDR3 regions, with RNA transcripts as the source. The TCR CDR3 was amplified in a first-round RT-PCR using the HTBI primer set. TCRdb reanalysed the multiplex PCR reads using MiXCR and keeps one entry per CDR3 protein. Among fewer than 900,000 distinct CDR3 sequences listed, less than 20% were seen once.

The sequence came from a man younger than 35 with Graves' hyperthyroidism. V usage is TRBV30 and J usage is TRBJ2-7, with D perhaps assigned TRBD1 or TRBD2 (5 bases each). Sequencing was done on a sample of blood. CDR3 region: CAWSPRGYEQYF. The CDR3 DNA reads TGTGCCTGGAGCCCGAGGGGCTACGAGCAGTACTTC.